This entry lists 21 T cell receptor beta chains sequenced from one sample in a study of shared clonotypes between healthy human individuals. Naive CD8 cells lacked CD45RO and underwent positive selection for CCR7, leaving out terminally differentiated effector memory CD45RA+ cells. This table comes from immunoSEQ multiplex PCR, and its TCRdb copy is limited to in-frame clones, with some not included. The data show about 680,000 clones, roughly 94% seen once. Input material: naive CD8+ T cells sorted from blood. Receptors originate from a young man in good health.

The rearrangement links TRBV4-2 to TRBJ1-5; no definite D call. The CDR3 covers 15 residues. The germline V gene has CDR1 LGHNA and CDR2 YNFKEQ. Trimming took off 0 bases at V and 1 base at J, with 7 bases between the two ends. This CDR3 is CASSQEYWSNQPQHF. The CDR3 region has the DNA TGTGCCAGCAGCCAAGAGTACTGGAGCAATCAGCCCCAGCATTTT.

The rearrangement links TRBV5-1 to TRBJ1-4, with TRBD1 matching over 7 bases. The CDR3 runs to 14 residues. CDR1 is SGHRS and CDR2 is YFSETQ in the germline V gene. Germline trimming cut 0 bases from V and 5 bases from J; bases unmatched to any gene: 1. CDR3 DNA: TGCGCCAGCAGCTTGGCAGGGGGAAATGAAAAACTGTTTTTT. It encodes CASSLAGGNEKLFF.

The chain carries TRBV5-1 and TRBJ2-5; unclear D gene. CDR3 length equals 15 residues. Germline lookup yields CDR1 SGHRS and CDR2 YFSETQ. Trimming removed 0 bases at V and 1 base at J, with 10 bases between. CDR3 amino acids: CASSLEGGSQETQYF. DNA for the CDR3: TGCGCCAGCAGCTTGGAGGGCGGCAGCCAAGAGACCCAGTACTTC. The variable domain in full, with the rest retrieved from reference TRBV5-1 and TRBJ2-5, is KAGVTQTPRYLIKTRGQQVTLSCSPISGHRSVSWYQQTPGQGLQFLFEYFSETQRNKGNFPGRFSGRQFSNSRSEMNVSTLELGDSALYLCASSLEGGSQETQYFGPGTRLLVL.

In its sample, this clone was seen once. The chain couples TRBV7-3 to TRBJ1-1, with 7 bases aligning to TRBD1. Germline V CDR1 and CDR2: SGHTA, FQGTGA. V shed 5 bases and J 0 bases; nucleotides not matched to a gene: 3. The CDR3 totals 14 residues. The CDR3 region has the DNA TGTGCCAGCAGCCCTACAGGGGTGAACACTGAAGCTTTCTTT. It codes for CASSPTGVNTEAFF.

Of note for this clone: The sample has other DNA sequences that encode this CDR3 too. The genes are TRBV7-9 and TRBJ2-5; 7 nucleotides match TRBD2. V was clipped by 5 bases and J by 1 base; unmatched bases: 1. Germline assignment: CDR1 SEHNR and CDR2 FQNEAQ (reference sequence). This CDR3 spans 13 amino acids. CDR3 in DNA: TGTGCCAGCAGCCCTAGCGGCCAAGAGACCCAGTACTTC. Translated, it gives CASSPSGQETQYF.

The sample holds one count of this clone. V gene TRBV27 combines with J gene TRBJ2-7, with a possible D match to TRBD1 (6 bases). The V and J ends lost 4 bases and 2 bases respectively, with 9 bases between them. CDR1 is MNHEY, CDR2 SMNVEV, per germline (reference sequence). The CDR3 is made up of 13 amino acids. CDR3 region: CASSWGRPYEQYF. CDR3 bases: TGTGCCAGCAGTTGGGGGCGGCCCTACGAGCAGTACTTC.

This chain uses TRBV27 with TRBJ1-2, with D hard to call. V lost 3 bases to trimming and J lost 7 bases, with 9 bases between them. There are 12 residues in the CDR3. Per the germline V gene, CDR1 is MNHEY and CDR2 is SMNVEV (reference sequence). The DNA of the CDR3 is TGTGCCAGCAGTTTGCCCGGTGGTGGCTACACCTTC. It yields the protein CASSLPGGGYTF.

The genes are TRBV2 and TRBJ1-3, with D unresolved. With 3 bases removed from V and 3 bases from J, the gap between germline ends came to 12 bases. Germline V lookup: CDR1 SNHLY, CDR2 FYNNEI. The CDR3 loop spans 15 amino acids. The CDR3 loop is CASSDLGTFGNTIYF. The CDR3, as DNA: TGTGCCAGCAGTGATTTGGGAACATTTGGAAACACCATATATTTT. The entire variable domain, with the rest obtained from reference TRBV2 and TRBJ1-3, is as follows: EPEVTQTPSHQVTQMGQEVILRCVPISNHLYFYWYRQILGQKVEFLVSFYNNEISEKSEIFDDQFSVERPDGSNFTLKIRSTKLEDSAMYFCASSDLGTFGNTIYFGEGSWLTVV.

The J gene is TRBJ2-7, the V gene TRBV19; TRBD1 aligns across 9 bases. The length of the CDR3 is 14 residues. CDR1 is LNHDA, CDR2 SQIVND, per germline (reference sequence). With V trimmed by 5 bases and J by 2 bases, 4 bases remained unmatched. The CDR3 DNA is TGTGCCAGTAGTTACCGACAGGGGGCCTACGAGCAGTACTTC. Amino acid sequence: CASSYRQGAYEQYF.

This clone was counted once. This CDR3 reads CSVSGAEDTQYF. CDR3 in DNA: TGCAGCGTTTCGGGCGCGGAGGATACGCAGTATTTT. V usage is TRBV29-1 and J usage is TRBJ2-3, with no clear D. Trimming stripped 5 bases from V and 6 bases from J, with 12 bases between. Germline values: CDR1 SQVTM, CDR2 ANQGSEA. CDR3 length equals 12 residues.

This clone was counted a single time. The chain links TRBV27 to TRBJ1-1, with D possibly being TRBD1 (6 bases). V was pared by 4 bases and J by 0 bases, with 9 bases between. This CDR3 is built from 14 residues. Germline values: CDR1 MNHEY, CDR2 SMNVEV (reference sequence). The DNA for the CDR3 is TGTGCCAGCAGTTCGGACAGCCTGAACACTGAAGCTTTCTTT. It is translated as CASSSDSLNTEAFF.

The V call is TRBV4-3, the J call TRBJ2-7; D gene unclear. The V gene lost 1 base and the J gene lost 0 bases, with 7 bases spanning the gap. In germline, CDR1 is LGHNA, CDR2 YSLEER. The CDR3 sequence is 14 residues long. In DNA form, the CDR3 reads TGCGCCAGCAGCCAAGGGACGCTCTCCTACGAGCAGTACTTC. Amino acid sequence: CASSQGTLSYEQYF.

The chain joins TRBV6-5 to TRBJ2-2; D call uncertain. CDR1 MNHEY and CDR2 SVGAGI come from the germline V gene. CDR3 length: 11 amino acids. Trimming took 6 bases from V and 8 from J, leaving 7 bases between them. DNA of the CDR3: TGTGCCAGCAGCCCTGGGGGGGAGCTGTTTTTT. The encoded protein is CASSPGGELFF.

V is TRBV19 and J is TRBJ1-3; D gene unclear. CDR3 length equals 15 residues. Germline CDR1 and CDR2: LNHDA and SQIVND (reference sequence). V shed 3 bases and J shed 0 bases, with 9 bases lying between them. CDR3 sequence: CASSIGYFSGNTIYF. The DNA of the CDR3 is TGTGCCAGTAGTATCGGGTACTTCTCTGGAAACACCATATATTTT.

CDR3 coding DNA: TGTGCCAGCAGTTCCGGTACCGGGACAGGGGTATACGAGCAGTACTTC. Translating it yields CASSSGTGTGVYEQYF. The V and J genes are TRBV28 and TRBJ2-5, with 10 bases lining up with TRBD1. The J call could be wrong; TRBJ2-7 is a better fit for the DNA end. CDR3 length equals 16 residues. Germline V gene data show CDR1 as MDHEN and CDR2 as SYDVKM.

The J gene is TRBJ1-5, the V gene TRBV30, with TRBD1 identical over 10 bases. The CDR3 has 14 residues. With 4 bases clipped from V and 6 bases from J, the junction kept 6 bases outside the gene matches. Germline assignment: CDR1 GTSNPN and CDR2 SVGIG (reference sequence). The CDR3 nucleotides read TGTGCCTGGACCCCGGGACAGGGGAGTCAGCCCCAGCATTTT. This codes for CAWTPGQGSQPQHF. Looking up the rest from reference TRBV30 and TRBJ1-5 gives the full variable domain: SQTIHQWPATLVQPVGSPLSLECTVEGTSNPNLYWYRQAAGRGLQLLFYSVGIGQISSEVPQNLSASRPQDRQFILSSKKLLLSDSGFYLCAWTPGQGSQPQHFGDGTRLSIL.

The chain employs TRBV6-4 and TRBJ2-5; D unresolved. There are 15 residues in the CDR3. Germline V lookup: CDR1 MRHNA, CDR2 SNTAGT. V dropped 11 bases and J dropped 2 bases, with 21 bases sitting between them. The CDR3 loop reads CAGVLSTPLQETQYF. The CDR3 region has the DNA TGTGCCGGGGTTTTATCCACACCACTACAAGAGACCCAGTACTTC.

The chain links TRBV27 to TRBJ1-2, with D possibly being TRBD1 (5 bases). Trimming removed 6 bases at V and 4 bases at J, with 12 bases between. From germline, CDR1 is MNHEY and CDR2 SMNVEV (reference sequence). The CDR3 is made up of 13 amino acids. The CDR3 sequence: CASRDFGGYGYTF. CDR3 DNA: TGTGCCAGCAGAGACTTCGGGGGCTATGGCTACACCTTC.

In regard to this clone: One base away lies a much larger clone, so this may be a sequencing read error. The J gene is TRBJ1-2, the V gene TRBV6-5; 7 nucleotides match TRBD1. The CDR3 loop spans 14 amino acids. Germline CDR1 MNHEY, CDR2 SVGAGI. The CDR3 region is CASSGQGGSDGHTF. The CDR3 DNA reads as TGTGCCAGCAGTGGCCAGGGGGGGAGCGATGGCCACACCTTC.

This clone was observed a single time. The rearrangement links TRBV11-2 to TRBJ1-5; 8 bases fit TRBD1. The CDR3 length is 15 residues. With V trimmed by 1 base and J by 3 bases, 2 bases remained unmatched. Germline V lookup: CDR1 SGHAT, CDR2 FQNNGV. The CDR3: CASSLGDRLNQPQHF. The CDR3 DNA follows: TGTGCCAGCAGCTTAGGGGACAGGCTCAATCAGCCCCAGCATTTT. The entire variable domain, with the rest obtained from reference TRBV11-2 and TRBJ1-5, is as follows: EAGVAQSPRYKIIEKRQSVAFWCNPISGHATLYWYQQILGQGPKLLIQFQNNGVVDDSQLPKDRFSAERLKGVDSTLKIQPAKLEDSAVYLCASSLGDRLNQPQHFGDGTRLSIL.

The CDR3 DNA sequence: TGTGCCTGGAGCCTCCTCCGGGGGGACTATGGCTACACCTTC. Amino acids: CAWSLLRGDYGYTF. The chain employs TRBV30 and TRBJ1-2, with D possibly matching TRBD1 (5 bases). The CDR3 is 14 residues long. CDR1 GTSNPN and CDR2 SVGIG come from the germline V gene (reference sequence). The V end lost 3 bases, the J end lost 3 bases, and 14 bases lay between the germline ends.